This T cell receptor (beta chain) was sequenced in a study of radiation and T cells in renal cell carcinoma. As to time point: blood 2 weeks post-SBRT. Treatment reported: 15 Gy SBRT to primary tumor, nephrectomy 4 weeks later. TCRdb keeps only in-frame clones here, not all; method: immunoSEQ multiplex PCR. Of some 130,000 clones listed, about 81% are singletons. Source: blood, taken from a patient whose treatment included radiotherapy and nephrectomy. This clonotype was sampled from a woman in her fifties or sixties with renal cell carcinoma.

In DNA form, the CDR3 reads TGTGCCAGCAGATTCAACGGCAGAGATACGCAGTATTTT. This gives the protein CASRFNGRDTQYF. The chain couples TRBV6-6 to TRBJ2-3, with D unclear. The CDR3 is 13 residues long. Trimming left V 6 bases short and J 5 bases short, with 12 bases between. The germline CDR1 and CDR2 sequences are MNHNY and SVGAGI (reference sequence).